This T cell receptor beta chain was sequenced during a study of post-analysis software for immune sequencing data. Overall study: Relapsing-remitting, secondary progressive and progressive-relapsing courses of multiple sclerosis were included.

TCR beta cDNA libraries included unique molecular identifiers. TCRdb used MiXCR to reprocess the PCR reads, holding one entry per CDR3 protein. This table has more than 500,000 distinct CDR3 sequences, under 40% appearing once. Study-wide results and caveats: By F measure, samples from a shared preparation batch strongly co-clustered. Versus controls, multiple sclerosis patients showed significantly lower diversity (normalized Chao1).

Note on this clonotype: Its antigen remains unidentified.

This receptor was taken from a girl under 18 with multiple sclerosis. Sequencing was performed on blood.

CDR3 sequence: CASSGGGPPLHF. CDR3 nucleotide sequence: TGCGCCAGCAGCGGGGGAGGCCCACCCCTCCACTTT. The chain links TRBV4-1 to TRBJ1-6, with D possibly matching TRBD1 (5 bases). Germline V gene data show CDR1 as MGHRA and CDR2 as YSYEKL. This CDR3 comprises 12 residues. The V end was cut by 5 bases, the J end by 11 bases, with 10 bases between.